This section outlines one TCR beta chain sequence together with its context. TCRdb called the 5' RACE reads again in MiXCR, with one record for every CDR3 protein. This table holds under 55,000 distinct CDR3 sequences, roughly 6.4% found once. Deletions cut 7 bases from V and 0 bases from J, with 11 bases between. This CDR3 comprises 13 residues. CDR1 is SQVTM, CDR2 ANQGSEA, per germline. The data belong to a study of T cells after yellow fever vaccination. Study conclusions and caveats: Clones from primary vaccination mostly reappeared after the booster (about 97% CD4, 88% CD8).

Material: CD8+ T cells not binding an NS4B(214-222) dextramer, sorted from PBMCs, obtained 45 days after the yellow fever booster vaccination. This TCR was sampled from a man aged 30-40 years who received the YFV17D yellow fever vaccine. The chain carries TRBV29-1 and TRBJ2-3; TRBD1 is a possible D gene (5 bases). The CDR3 DNA reads as TGCAGCGCCGATGGGGCCAGCACAGATACGCAGTATTTT. This encodes CSADGASTDTQYF.